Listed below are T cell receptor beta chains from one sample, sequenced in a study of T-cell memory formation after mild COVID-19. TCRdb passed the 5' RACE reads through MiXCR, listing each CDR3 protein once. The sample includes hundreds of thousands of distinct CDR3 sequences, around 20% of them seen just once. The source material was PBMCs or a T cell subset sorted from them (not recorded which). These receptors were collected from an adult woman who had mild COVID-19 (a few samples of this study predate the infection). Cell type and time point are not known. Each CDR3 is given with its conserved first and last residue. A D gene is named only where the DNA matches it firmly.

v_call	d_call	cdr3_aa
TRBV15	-	CATSRSGHPSYEQYF
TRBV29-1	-	CSAGGGREPQHF
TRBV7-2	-	CASSPTRRRGTDTQYF
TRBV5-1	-	CASSLAEETQYF
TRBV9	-	CASSVGGSNSPLHF
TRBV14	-	CASSQGQTKNSPLHF
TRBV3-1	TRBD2	CASSQDLAGGITDTQYF
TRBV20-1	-	CSARQAEGLIHSPLHF
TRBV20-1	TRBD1	CSAPDRGSGNQPQHF
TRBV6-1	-	CASSSGGKQFF